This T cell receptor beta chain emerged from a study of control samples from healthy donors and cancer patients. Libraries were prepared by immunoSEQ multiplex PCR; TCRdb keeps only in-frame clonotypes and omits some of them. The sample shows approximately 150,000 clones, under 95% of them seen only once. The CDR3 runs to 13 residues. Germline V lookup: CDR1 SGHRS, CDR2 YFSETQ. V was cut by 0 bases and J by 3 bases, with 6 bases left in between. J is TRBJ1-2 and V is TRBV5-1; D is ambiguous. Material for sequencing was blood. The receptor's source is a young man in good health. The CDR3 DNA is TGCGCCAGCAGCTTGGACAGTTACTATGGCTACACCTTC. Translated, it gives CASSLDSYYGYTF.